Each of the 11 T cell receptor beta chains below was sequenced from the same sample in a study of blood T cell repertoires in COVID-19 (dated by TCRdb to the early 2020s). Library method: the immunoSEQ multiplex PCR assay. Drawn from immuneACCESS, this table holds only the in-frame rearrangements with V and J called that TCRdb kept. Clones are partly lost; checked studies trace under half to an unresolved V gene and leave the rest unexplained. This sample holds roughly 190,000 clones; 84% were observed only once. Jointly, the top ten make up 2.5% to 3.5% of the sample. The sequencing sample was made of PBMCs or T cells enriched from blood (not recorded which). Receptors originate from a woman in her twenties or thirties who had recovered from COVID-19.

This clone showed up just a few times. The J gene is TRBJ1-4, the V gene TRBV9, with D possibly matching TRBD1 (5 bases). This CDR3 contains 15 residues. Deletions cut 3 bases from V and 7 bases from J, with 16 bases between. CDR1 and CDR2 (germline): SGDLS, YYNGEE. The CDR3 DNA reads TGTGCCAGCAGCGCGTTGACAGCCCCCAGTGAAAAACTGTTTTTT. It is translated as CASSALTAPSEKLFF. The complete variable domain, with remaining parts taken from reference TRBV9 and TRBJ1-4, reads DSGVTQTPKHLITATGQRVTLRCSPRSGDLSVYWYQQSLDQGLQFLIQYYNGEERAKGNILERFSAQQFPDLHSELNLSSLELGDSALYFCASSALTAPSEKLFFGSGTQLSVL.

In regard to this clone: Other DNA sequences in this sample translate to the same CDR3. The rearrangement links TRBV7-9 to TRBJ2-7; D call uncertain. This CDR3 contains 12 residues. Germline CDR1 and CDR2: SEHNR and FQNEAQ (reference sequence). V was trimmed by 2 bases and J by 1 base, leaving 3 bases between them. Here the CDR3 DNA reads TGTGCCAGCAGCTTATCGTCCTACGAGCAGTACTTC. It codes for CASSLSSYEQYF.

V usage is TRBV7-9 and J usage is TRBJ2-7, with D maybe TRBD1 (5 bases). The CDR3 is 15 amino acids. The V end was cut by 8 bases, the J end by 0 bases, with 17 bases between. Germline V gene sequence: CDR1 SEHNR, CDR2 FQNEAQ (reference sequence). DNA for the CDR3: TGTGCCAGCTCCCTGGACATCTGGAGCTCCTACGAGCAGTACGTC. Protein product: CASSLDIWSSYEQYV.

This chain links TRBV27 with TRBJ1-2; TRBD1 might be the D (5 bases). This CDR3 has 13 amino acids. V lost 2 bases, J lost 4 bases, and 8 bases lay in between. Germline CDR1 MNHEY, CDR2 SMNVEV (reference sequence). This CDR3 reads CASSLRGFYGYTF. The CDR3 region has the DNA TGTGCCAGCAGTTTACGGGGGTTCTATGGCTACACCTTC.

This rearrangement joins TRBV6-5 to TRBJ1-5, with D possibly TRBD1 on 5 matching bases. This CDR3 comprises 14 residues. V lost 2 bases to trimming and J lost 3 bases, with 8 bases between them. Germline CDR1 MNHEY, CDR2 SVGAGI. In nucleotides, the CDR3 is TGTGCCAGCAGTTACAGACAGTCCAATCAGCCCCAGCATTTT. Its protein product is CASSYRQSNQPQHF.

V is TRBV23-1 and J is TRBJ2-3, with D perhaps matching TRBD2 (6 bases). TRBV23-1 is classed as an ORF, of uncertain function. V was shortened by 8 bases and J by 6 bases, with 9 bases between the two germline ends. There are 11 residues in the CDR3. The CDR3: CASPRGDTQYF. DNA for the CDR3: TGCGCCAGCCCCCGGGGGGATACGCAGTATTTT.

The chain recombines TRBV28 with TRBJ1-1; D remains ambiguous. CDR1 MDHEN and CDR2 SYDVKM come from the germline V gene. This CDR3 comprises 14 residues. Trimming took off 2 bases at V and 8 bases at J, with 15 bases between the two ends. The CDR3 region has the DNA TGTGCCAGCAGTTTAACGTCTTGGTCAGTAGAAGCTTTCTTT. Translation gives CASSLTSWSVEAFF.

The V call is TRBV5-1, the J call TRBJ1-1; 9 positions match TRBD1. Trimming at V came to 1 base and at J to 6 bases, leaving 10 bases not matched to a gene. The germline V gene has CDR1 SGHRS and CDR2 YFSETQ. CDR3 length: 16 residues. CDR3 sequence (DNA): TGCGCCAGCAGCTTGAGTGCGGGACAGGGCGTATCTGAAGCTTTCTTT. This gives the protein CASSLSAGQGVSEAFF.

The V call is TRBV7-2, the J call TRBJ1-5; D ambiguous. The CDR3 is 14 residues long. Germline V gives CDR1 SGHTA, CDR2 FQGNSA. V was pared by 3 bases and J by 3 bases, with 9 bases between. For the CDR3, the DNA is TGTGCCAGCAGCTTGAGGGCTTTCAATCAGCCCCAGCATTTT. Translated: CASSLRAFNQPQHF.

The chain recombines TRBV2 with TRBJ2-7; 8 bases agree with TRBD1. Per germline, CDR1 SNHLY and CDR2 FYNNEI. This CDR3 has 12 amino acids. V lost 8 bases and J lost 6; bases outside the gene matches: 6. The CDR3 loop is CASAWTGREQYV. As DNA, the CDR3 is TGTGCCAGCGCCTGGACAGGGCGCGAGCAGTACGTC.

The chain employs TRBV4-1 and TRBJ2-7; possible D gene TRBD2, 7 bases. Trimming removed 5 bases at V and 6 bases at J, with 17 bases between. The CDR3 sequence is 14 residues long. Germline-derived CDR1 and CDR2 are MGHRA and YSYEKL. The CDR3 nucleotides are TGCGCCAGCAGCTCAAGCCGGGGGGCAGGCGAGCAGTACGTC. Translating gives CASSSSRGAGEQYV.